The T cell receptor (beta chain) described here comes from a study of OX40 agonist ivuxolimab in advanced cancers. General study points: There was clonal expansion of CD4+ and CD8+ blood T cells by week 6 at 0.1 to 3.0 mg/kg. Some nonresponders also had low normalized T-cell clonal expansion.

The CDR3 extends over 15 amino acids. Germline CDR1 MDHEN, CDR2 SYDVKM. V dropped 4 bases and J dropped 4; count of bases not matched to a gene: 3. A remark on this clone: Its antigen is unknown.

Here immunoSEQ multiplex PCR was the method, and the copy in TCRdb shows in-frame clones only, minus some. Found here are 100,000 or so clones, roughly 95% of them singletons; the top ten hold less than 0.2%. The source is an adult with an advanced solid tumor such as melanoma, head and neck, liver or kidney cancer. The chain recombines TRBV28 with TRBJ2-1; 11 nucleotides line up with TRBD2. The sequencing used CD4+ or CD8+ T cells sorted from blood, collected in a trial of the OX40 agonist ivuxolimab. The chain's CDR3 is CASSYSSGRYNEQFF. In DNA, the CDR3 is TGTGCCAGCAGTTATTCTAGCGGGAGGTACAATGAGCAGTTCTTC.